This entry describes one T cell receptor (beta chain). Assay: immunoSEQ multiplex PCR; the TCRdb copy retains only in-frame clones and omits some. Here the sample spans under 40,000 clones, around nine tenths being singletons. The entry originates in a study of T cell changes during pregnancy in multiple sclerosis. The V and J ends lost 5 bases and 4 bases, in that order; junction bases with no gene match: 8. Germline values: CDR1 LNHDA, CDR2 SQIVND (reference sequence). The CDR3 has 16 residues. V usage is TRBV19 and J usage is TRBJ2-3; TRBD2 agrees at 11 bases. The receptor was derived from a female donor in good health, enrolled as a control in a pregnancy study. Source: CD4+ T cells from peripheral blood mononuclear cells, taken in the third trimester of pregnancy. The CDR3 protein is CASSHPSGGWADTQYF. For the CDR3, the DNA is TGTGCCAGTAGTCACCCTAGCGGGGGGTGGGCAGATACGCAGTATTTT. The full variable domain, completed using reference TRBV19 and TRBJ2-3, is DGGITQSPKYLFRKEGQNVTLSCEQNLNHDAMYWYRQDPGQGLRLIYYSQIVNDFQKGDIAEGYSVSREKKESFPLTVTSAQKNPTAFYLCASSHPSGGWADTQYFGPGTRLTVL.